The 2 T cell receptor beta chains presented below share a single source sample, sequenced in a study of shared clonotypes between healthy human individuals. Only CD45RO-negative cells positively selected for CCR7 counted as naive CD8 cells, so terminally differentiated effector memory CD45RA+ cells were excluded. Sequencing was performed with immunoSEQ multiplex PCR; in TCRdb, only in-frame clones are kept and a portion is missing. The sample has roughly 1,800,000 clones, about 95% seen once. Sequenced: naive CD8+ T cells sorted from blood. These receptor sequences come from a man in his late teens or twenties in good health.

On this clone: This specimen includes other DNA sequences encoding the same CDR3. V gene TRBV9 combines with J gene TRBJ2-1, with D unclear. In germline, CDR1 is SGDLS, CDR2 YYNGEE. The length of the CDR3 is 14 residues. With 0 bases removed from V and 8 bases from J, the gap between germline ends came to 12 bases. Here the CDR3 reads CASSVEGLRDEQFF. The CDR3 DNA follows: TGTGCCAGCAGCGTAGAGGGTCTAAGGGATGAGCAGTTCTTC.

In this sample, this clone turned up once. This CDR3 is also generated by other DNA sequences in the sample. This chain connects TRBV6-6 to TRBJ2-7, with D hard to call. Germline CDR1 MNHNY, CDR2 SVGAGI (reference sequence). V was trimmed by 0 bases and J by 3 bases, leaving 9 bases between them. The CDR3 covers 14 residues. The CDR3 loop reads CASSYSAGSYEQYF. CDR3 bases: TGTGCCAGCAGTTACTCCGCCGGAAGCTACGAGCAGTACTTC.